Reported below is one T cell receptor beta chain. What it binds is not known. Template switching introduced UMIs that contain a 6-nucleotide sample barcode. No DNA is given; TCRdb re-called the 5' RACE reads and lists each CDR3 protein once. Its table lists over 100,000 distinct CDR3 sequences. This specimen comes from a study of monozygotic twins with inflammatory bowel disease. Findings and limits, study-wide: It was not supported that a single strong signal or clonotype was associated with IBD.

Germline V gene data show CDR1 as SGDLS and CDR2 as YYNGEE. The CDR3 sequence is 15 residues long. This TCR was sampled from a human donor with ulcerative colitis or Crohn's disease, or a healthy co-twin of an affected twin (not recorded which). The V and J genes are TRBV9 and TRBJ2-3; TCRdb indicates TRBD2, and absent DNA this call remains unverified. The material sequenced was blood. CDR3: CASSIALAITDTQYF. Full variable domain (outside the CDR3, taken from reference TRBV9 and TRBJ2-3): DSGVTQTPKHLITATGQRVTLRCSPRSGDLSVYWYQQSLDQGLQFLIQYYNGEERAKGNILERFSAQQFPDLHSELNLSSLELGDSALYFCASSIALAITDTQYFGPGTRLTVL.